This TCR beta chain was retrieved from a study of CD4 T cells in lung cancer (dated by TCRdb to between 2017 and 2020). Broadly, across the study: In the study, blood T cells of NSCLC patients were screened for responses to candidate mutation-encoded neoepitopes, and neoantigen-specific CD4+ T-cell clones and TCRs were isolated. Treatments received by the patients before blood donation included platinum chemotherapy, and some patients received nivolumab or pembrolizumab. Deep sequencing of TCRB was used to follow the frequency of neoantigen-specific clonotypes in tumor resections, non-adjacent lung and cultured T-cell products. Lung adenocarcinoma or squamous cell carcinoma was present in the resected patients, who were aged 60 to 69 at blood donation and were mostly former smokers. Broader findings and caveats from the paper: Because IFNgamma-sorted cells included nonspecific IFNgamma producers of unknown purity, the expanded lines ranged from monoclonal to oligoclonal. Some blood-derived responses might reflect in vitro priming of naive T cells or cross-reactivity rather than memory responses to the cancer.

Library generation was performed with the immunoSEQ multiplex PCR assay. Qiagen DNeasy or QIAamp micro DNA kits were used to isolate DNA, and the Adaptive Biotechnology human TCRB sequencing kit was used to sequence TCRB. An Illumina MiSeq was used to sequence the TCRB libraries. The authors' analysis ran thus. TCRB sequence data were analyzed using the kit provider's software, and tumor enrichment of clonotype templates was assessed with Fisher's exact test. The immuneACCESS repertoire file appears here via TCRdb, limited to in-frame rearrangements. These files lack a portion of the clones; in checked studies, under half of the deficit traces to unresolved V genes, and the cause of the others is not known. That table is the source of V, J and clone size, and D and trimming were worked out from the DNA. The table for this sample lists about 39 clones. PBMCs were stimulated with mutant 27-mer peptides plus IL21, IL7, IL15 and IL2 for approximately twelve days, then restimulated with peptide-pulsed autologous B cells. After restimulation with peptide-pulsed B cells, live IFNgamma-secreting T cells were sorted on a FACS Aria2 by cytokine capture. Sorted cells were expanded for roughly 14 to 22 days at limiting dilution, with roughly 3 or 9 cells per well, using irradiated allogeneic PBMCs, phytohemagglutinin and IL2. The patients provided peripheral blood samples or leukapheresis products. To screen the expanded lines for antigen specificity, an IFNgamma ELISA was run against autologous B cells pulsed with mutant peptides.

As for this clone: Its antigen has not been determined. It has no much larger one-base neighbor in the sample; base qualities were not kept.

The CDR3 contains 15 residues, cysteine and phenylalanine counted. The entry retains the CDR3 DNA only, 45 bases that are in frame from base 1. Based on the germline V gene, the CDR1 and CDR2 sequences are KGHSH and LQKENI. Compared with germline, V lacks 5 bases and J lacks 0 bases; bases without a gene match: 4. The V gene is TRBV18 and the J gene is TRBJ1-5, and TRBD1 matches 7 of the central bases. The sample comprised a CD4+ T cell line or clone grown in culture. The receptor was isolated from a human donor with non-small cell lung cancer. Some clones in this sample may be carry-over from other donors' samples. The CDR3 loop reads CASSSGQFSNQPQHF. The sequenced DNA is TGTGCCAGCTCATCGGGACAGTTTAGCAATCAGCCCCAGCATTTT.